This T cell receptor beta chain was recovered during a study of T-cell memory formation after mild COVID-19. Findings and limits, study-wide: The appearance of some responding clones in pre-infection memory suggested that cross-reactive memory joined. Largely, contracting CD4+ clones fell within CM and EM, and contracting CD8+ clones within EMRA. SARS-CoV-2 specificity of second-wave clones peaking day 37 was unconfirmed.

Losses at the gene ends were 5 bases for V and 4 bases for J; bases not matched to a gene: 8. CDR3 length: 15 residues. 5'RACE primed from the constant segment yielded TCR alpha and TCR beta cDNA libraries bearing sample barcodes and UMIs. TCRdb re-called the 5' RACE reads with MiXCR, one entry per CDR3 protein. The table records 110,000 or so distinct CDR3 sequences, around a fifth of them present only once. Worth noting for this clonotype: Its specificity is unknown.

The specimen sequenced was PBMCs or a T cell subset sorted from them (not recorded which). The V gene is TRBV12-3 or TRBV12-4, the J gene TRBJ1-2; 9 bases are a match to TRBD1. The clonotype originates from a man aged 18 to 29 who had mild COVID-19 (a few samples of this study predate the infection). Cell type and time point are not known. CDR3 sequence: CASSARDRAVYGYTF. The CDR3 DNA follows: TGTGCCAGCAGTGCCCGGGACAGGGCAGTCTATGGCTACACCTTC.